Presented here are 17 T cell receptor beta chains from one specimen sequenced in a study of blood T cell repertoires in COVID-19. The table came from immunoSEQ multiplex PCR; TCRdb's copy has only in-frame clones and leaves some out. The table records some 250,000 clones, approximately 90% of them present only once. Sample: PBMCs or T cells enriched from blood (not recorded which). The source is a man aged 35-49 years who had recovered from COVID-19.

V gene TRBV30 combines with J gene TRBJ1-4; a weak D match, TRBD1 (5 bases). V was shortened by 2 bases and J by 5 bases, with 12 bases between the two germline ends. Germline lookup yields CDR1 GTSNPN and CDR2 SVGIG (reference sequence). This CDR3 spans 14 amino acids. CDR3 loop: CAWSFRALNEKLFF. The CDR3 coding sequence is TGTGCCTGGAGTTTCAGGGCTCTCAATGAAAAACTGTTTTTT.

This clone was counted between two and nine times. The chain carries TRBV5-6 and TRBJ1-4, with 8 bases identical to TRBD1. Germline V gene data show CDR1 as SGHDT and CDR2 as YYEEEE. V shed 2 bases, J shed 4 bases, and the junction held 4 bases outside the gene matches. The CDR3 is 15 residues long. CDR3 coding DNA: TGTGCCAGCAGCTTTCAGGGGGCGGTTAATGAAAAACTGTTTTTT. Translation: CASSFQGAVNEKLFF.

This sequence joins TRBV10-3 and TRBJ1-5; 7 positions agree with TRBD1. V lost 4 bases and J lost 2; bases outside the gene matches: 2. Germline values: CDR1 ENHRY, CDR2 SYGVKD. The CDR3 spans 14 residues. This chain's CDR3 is CAISGGGRNQPQHF. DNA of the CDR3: TGTGCCATCAGTGGAGGGGGCCGCAATCAGCCCCAGCATTTT.

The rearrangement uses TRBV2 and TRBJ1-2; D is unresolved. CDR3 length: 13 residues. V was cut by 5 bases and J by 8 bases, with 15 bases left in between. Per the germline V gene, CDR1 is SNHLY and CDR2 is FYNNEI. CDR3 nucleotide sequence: TGTGCCAGCAGTACCCAGCATGCGAGGGGCTACACCTTC. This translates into CASSTQHARGYTF.

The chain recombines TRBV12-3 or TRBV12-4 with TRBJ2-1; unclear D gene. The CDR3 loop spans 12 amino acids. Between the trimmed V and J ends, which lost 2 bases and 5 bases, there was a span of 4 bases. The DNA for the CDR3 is TGTGCCAGCAGTTTAATAGACAATGAGCAGTTCTTC. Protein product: CASSLIDNEQFF.

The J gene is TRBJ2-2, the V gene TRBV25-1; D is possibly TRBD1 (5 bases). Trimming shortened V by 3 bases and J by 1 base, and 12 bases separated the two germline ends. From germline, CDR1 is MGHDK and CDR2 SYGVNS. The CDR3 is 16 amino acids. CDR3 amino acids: CASSDPMGLNTGELFF. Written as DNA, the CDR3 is TGTGCCAGCAGTGATCCGATGGGGCTGAACACCGGGGAGCTGTTTTTT.

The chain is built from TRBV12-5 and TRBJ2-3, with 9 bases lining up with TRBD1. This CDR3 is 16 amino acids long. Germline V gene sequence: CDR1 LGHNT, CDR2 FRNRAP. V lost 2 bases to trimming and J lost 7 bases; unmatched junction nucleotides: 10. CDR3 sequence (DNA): TGTGCTAGTGGTTTGCTCCGGACAGGGGTGAAAAATACGCAGTATTTT. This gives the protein CASGLLRTGVKNTQYF. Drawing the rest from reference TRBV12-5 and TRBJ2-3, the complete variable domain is DARVTQTPRHKVTEMGQEVTMRCQPILGHNTVFWYRQTMMQGLELLAYFRNRAPLDDSGMPKDRFSAEMPDATLATLKIQPSEPRDSAVYFCASGLLRTGVKNTQYFGPGTRLTVL.

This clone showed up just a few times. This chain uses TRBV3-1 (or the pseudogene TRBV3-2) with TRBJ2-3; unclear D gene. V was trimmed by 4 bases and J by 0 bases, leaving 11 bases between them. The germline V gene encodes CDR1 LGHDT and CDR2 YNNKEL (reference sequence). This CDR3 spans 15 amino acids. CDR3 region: CASSPSPQSTDTQYF. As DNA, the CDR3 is TGTGCCAGCAGCCCCAGTCCACAGAGCACAGATACGCAGTATTTT.

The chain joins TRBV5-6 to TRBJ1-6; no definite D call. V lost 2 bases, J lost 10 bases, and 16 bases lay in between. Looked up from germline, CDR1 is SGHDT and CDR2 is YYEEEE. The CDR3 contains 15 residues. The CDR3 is CASSFQVTSNSPLHF. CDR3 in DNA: TGTGCCAGCAGCTTTCAAGTCACTTCCAACTCACCCCTCCACTTT.

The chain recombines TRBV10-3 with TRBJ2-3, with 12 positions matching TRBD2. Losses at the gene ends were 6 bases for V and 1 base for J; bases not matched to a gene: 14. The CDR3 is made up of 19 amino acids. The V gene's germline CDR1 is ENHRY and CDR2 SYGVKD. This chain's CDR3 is CAISQTSGGQIDGTDTQYF. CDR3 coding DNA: TGTGCCATCAGCCAGACTAGCGGGGGCCAGATAGACGGCACAGATACGCAGTATTTT.

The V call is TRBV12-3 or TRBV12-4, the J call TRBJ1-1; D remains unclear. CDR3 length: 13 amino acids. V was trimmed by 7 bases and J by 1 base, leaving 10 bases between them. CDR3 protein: CASTFERNTEAFF. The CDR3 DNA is TGTGCCAGCACCTTTGAGAGGAACACTGAAGCTTTCTTT.

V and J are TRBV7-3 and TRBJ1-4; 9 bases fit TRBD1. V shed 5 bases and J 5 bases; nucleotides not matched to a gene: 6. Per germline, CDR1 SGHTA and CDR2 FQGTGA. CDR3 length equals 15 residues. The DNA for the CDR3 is TGTGCCAGCAGCCTGACAGGGGGACCCAATGAAAAACTGTTTTTT. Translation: CASSLTGGPNEKLFF.

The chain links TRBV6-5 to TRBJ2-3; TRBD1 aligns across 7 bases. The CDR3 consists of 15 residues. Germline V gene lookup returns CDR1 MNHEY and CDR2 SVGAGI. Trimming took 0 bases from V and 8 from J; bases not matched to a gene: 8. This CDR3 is CASSYSWDSAGTQYF. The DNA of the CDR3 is TGTGCCAGCAGTTACTCCTGGGACAGCGCAGGTACGCAGTATTTT.

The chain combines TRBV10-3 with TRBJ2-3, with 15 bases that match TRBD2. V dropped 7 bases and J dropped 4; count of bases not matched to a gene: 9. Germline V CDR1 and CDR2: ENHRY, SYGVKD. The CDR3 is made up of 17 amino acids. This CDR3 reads CAINGLAGGSRPDTQYF. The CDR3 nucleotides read TGTGCCATCAATGGACTAGCGGGGGGGTCACGGCCAGATACGCAGTATTTT.

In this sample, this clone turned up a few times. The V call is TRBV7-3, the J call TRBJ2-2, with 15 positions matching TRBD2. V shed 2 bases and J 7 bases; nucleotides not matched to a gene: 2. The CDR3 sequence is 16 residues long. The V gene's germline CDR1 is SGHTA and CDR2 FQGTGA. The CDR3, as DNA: TGTGCCAGCAGCTTAGGACTAGCGGGAGGGGTCGGGGAGCTGTTTTTT. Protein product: CASSLGLAGGVGELFF.

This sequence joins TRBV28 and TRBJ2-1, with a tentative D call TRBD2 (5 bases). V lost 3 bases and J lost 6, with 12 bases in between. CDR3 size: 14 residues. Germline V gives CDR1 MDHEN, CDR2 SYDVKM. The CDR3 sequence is CASSFERLINEQFF. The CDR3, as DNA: TGTGCCAGCAGTTTCGAGCGGTTAATCAATGAGCAGTTCTTC.

CDR3 amino acids: CASLQGPDTQYF. The CDR3 bases are TGTGCCAGTCTACAGGGACCAGATACGCAGTATTTT. J is TRBJ2-3 and V is TRBV19, with TRBD1 as a possible D gene (6 bases). V was shortened by 8 bases and J by 4 bases, with 10 bases between the two germline ends. The germline gives CDR1 LNHDA, CDR2 SQIVND (reference sequence). The CDR3 loop spans 12 amino acids.